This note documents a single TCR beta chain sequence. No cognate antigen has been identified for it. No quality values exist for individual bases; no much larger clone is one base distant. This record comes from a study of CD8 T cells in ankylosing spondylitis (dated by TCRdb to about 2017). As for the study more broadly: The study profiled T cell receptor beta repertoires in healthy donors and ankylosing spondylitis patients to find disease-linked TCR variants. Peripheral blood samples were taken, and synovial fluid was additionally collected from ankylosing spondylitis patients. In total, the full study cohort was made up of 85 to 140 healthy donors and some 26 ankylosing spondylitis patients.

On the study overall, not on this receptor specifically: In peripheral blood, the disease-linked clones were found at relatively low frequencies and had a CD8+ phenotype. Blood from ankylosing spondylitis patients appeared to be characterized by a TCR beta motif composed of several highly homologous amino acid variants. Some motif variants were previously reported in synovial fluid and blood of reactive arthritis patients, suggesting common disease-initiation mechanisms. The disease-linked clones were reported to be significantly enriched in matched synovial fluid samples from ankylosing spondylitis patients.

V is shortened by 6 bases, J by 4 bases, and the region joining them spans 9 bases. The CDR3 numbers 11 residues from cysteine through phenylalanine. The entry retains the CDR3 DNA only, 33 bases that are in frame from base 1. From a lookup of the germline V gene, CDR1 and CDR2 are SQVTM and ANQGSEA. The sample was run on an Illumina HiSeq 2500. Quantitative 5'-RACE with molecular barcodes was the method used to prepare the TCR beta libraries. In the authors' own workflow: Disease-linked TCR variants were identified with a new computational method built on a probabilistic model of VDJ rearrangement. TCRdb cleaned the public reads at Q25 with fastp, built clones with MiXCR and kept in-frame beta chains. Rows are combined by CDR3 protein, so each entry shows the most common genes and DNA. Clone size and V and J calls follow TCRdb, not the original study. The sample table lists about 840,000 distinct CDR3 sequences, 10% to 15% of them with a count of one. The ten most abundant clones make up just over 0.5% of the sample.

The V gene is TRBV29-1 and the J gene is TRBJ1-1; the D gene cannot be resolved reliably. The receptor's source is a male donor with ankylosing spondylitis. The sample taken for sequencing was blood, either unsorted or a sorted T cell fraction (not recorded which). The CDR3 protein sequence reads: CSVGMSTEAFF. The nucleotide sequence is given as TGCAGCGTAGGGATGAGCACTGAAGCTTTCTTT.